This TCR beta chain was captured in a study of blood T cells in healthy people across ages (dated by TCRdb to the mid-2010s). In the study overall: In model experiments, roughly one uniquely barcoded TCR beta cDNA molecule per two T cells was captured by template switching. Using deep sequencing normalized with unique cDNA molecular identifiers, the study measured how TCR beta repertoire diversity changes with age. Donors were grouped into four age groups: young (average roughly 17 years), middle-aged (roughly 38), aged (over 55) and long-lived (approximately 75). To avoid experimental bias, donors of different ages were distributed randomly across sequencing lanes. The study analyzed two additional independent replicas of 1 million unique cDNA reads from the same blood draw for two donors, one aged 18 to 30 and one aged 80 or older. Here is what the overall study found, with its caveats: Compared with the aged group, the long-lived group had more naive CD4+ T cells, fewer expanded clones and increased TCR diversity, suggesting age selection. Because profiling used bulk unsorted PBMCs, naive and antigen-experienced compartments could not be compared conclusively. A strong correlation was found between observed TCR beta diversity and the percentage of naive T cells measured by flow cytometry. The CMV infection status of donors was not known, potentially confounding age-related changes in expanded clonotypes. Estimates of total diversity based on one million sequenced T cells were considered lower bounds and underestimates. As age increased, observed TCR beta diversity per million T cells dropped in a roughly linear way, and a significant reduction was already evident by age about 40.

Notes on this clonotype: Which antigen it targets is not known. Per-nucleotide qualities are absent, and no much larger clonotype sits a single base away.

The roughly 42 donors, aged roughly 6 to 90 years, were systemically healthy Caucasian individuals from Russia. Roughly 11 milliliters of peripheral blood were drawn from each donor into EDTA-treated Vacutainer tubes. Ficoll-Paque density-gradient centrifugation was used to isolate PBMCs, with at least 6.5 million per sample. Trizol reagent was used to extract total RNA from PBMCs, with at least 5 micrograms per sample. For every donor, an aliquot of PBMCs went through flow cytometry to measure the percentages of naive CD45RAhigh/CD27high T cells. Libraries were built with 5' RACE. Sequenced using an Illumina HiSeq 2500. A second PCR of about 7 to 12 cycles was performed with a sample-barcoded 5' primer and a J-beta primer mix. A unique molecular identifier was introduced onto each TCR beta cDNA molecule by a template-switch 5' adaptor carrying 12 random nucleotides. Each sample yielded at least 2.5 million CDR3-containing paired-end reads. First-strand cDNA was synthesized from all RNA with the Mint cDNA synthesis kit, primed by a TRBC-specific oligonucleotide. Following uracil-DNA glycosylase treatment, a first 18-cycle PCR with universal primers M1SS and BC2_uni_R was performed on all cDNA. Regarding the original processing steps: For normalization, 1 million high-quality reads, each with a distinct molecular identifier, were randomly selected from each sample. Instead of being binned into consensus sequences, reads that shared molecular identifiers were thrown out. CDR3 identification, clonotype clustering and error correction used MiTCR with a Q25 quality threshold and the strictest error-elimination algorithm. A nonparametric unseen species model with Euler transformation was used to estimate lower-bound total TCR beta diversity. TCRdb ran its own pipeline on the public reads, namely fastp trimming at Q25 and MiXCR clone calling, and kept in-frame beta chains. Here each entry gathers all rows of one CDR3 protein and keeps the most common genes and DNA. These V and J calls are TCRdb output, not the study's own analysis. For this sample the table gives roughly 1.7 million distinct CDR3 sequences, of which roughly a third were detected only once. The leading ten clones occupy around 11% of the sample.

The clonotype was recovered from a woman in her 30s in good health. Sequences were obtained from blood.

The encoded CDR3 is CASSFMTDPLYGYTF. The nucleotide sequence is given as TGTGCCAGCAGTTTTATGACCGACCCGCTCTATGGCTACACCTTC. This chain joins TRBV7-2 to TRBJ1-2; the D gene cannot be resolved reliably. V was cut back by 6 bases and J by 4 bases, leaving a gap of 18 bases between them. The germline V gene gives CDR1 as SGHTA and CDR2 as FQGNSA. Taken from cysteine to phenylalanine, the CDR3 has 15 residues. Of all the DNA, just the CDR3 is kept, 45 bases in frame from base 1.